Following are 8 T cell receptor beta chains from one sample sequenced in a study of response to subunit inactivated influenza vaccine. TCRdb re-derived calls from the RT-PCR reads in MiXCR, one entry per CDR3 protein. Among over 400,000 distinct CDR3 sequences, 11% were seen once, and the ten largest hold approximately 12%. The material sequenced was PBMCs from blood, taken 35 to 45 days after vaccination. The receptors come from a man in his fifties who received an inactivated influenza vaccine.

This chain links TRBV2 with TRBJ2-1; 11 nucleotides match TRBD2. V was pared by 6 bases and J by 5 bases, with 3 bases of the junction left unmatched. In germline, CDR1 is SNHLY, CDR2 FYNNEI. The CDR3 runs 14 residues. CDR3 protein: CASSTSGGNNEQFF. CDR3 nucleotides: TGTGCCAGCAGCACTAGCGGGGGTAACAATGAGCAGTTCTTC.

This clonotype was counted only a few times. The CDR3 DNA follows: TGTGCCAGCCGTACAGAGAACACCGGGGAGCTGTTTTTT. As protein: CASRTENTGELFF. The chain couples TRBV12-3 or TRBV12-4 to TRBJ2-2; D is unclear. Trimming stripped 8 bases from V and 1 base from J, with 8 bases between. The CDR3 length is 13 residues.

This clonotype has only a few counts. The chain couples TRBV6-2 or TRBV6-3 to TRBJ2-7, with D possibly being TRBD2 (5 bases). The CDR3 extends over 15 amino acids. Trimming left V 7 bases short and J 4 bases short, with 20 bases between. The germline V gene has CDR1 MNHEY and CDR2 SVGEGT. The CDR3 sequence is CASTDRPGDGYEQYF. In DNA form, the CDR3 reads TGTGCCAGCACCGACCGCCCCGGGGATGGGTACGAGCAGTACTTC.

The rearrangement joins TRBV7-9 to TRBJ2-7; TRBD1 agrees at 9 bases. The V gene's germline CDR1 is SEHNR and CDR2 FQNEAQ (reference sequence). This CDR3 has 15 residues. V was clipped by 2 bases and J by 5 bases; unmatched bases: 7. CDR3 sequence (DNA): TGTGCCAGCAGCTTATGGGGGACAGGGCACGACGAGCAGTACTTC. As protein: CASSLWGTGHDEQYF.

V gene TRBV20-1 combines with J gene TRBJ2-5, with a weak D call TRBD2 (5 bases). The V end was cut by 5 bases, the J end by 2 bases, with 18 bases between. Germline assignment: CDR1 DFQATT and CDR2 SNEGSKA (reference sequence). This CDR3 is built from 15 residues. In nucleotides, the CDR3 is TGCAGTGCTCCCCTGGCGGGCAGAACACAAGAGACCCAGTACTTC. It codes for CSAPLAGRTQETQYF.

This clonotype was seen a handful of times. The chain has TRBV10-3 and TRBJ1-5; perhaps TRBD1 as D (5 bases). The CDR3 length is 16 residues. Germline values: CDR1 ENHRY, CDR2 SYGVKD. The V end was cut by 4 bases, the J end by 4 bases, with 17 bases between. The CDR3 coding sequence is TGTGCCATCAGTGTTGGGGCCCCGACCTTGAATCAGCCCCAGCATTTT. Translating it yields CAISVGAPTLNQPQHF.

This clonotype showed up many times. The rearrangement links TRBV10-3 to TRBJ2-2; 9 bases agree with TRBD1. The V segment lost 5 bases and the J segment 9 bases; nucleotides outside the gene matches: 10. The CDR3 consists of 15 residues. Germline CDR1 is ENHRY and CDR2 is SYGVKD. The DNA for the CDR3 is TGTGCCATCAGTCAGCCTCCCGGGACAGGGAGGGAGCTGTTTTTT. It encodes CAISQPPGTGRELFF.

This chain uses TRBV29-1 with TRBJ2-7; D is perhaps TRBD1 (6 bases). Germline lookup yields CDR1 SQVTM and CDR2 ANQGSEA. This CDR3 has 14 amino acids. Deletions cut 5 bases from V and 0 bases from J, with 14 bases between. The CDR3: CSVLQGASSYEQYF. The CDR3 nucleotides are TGCAGCGTTCTACAGGGCGCTAGCTCCTACGAGCAGTACTTC.